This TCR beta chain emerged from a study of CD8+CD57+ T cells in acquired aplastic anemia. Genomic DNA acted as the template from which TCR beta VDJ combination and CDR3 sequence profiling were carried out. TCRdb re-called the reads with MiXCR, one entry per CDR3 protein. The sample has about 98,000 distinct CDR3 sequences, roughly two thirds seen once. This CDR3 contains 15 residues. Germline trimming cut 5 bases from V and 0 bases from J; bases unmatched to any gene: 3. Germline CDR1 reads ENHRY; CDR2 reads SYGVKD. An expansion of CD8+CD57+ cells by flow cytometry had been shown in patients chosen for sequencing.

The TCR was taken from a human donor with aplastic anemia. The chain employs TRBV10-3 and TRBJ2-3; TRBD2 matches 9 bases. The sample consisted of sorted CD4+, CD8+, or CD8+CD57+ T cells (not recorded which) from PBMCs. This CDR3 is CAISRGLASTDTQYF. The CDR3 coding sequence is TGTGCCATCAGTAGGGGACTAGCTAGCACAGATACGCAGTATTTT.